This T cell receptor beta chain emerged from a study of monozygotic twins with inflammatory bowel disease. TCRdb reanalyzed the 5' RACE reads and collapses them to one entry per CDR3 protein, without DNA. This listing includes about 300,000 distinct CDR3 sequences. The CDR3 has 15 amino acids. This TCR came from a human donor with ulcerative colitis or Crohn's disease, or a healthy co-twin of an affected twin (not recorded which). The material sequenced was blood. The V call is TRBV12-2, the J call TRBJ2-2. TRBV12-2 is marked as a pseudogene. The CDR3: CASRLARVTTGELFF.